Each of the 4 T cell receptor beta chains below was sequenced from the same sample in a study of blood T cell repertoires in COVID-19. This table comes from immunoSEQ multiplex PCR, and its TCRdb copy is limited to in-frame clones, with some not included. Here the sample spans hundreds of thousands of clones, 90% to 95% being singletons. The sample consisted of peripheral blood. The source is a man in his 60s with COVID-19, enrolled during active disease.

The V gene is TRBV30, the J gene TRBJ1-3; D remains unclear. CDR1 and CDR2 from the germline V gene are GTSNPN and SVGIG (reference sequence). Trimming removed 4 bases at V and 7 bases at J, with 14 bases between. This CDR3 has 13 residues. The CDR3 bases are TGTGCCTGGACTTGGACCGGGGAGAACACCATATATTTT. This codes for CAWTWTGENTIYF.

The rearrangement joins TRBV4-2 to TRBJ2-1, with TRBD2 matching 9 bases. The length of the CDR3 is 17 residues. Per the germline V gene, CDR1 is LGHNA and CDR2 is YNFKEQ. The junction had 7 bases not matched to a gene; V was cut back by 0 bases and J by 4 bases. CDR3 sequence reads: CASSQEWAGGLYNEQFF. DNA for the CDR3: TGTGCCAGCAGCCAAGAATGGGCGGGAGGGCTATACAATGAGCAGTTCTTC.

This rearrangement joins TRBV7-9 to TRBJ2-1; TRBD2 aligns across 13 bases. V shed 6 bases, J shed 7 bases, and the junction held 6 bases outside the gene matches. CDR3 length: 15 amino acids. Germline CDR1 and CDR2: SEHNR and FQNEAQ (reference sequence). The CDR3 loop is CASRIGLAGANEQFF. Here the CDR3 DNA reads TGTGCCAGCAGGATCGGACTAGCGGGAGCAAATGAGCAGTTCTTC. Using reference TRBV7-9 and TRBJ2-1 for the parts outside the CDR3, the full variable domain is DTGVSQNPRHKITKRGQNVTFRCDPISEHNRLYWYRQTLGQGPEFLTYFQNEAQLEKSRLLSDRFSAERPKGSFSTLEIQRTEQGDSAMYLCASRIGLAGANEQFFGPGTRLTVL.

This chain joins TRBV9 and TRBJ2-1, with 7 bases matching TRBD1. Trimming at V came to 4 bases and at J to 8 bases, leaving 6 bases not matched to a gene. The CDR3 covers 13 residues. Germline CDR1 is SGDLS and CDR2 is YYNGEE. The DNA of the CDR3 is TGTGCCAGCAGCAGAGACAGGGCCCATGAGCAGTTCTTC. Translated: CASSRDRAHEQFF.